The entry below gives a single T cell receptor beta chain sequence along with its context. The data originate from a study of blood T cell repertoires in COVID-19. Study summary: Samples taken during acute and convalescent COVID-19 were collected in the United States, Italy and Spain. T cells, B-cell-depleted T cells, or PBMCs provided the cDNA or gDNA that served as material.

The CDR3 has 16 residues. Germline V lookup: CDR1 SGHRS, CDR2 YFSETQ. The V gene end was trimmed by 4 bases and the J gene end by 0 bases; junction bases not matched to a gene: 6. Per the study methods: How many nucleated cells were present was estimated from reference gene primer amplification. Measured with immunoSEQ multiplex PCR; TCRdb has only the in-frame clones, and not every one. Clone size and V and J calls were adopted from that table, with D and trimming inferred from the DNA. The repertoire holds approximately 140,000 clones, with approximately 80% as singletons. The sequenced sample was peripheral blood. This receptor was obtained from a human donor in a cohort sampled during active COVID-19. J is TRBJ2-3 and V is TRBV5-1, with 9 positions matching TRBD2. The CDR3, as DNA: TGCGCCAGCAGCACCGCTCTAGCGGGAAGCACAGATACGCAGTATTTT. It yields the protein CASSTALAGSTDTQYF.